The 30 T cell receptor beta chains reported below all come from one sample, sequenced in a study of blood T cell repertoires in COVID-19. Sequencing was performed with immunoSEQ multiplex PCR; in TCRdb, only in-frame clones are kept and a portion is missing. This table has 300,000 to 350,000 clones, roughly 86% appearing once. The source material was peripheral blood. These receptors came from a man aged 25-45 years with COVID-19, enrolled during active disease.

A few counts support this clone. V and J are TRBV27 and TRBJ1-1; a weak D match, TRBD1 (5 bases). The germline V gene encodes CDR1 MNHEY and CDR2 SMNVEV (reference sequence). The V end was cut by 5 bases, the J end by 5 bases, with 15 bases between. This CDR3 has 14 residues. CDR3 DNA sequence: TGTGCCAGCAGTCCCTTCAGGGTGAGGACTGAAGCTTTCTTT. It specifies CASSPFRVRTEAFF.

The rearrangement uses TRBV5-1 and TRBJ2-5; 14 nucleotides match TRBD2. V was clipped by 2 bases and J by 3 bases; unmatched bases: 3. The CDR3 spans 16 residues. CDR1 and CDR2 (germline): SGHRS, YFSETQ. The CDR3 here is CASSFGLAGGEETQYF. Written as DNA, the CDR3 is TGCGCCAGCAGCTTCGGACTAGCGGGAGGAGAAGAGACCCAGTACTTC.

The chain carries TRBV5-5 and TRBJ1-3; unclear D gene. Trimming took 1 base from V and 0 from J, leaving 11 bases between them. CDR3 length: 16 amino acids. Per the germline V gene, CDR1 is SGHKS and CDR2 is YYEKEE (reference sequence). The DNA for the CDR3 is TGTGCCAGCAGCTTGCGGGAGGGAATCTCTGGAAACACCATATATTTT. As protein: CASSLREGISGNTIYF. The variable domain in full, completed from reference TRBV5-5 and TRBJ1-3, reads DAGVTQSPTHLIKTRGQQVTLRCSPISGHKSVSWYQQVLGQGPQFIFQYYEKEERGRGNFPDRFSARQFPNYSSELNVNALLLGDSALYLCASSLREGISGNTIYFGEGSWLTVV.

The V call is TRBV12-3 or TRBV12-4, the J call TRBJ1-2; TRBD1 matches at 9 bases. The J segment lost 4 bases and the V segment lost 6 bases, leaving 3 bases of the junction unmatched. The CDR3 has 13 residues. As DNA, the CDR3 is TGTGCCAGCAGGACAGGGGGGTCCTATGGCTACACCTTC. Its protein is CASRTGGSYGYTF.

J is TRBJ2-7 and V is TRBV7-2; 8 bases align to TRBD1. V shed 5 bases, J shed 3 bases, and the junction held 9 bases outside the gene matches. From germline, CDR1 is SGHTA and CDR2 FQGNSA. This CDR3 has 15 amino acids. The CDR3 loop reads CASSQGAGQVYEQYF. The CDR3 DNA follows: TGTGCCAGCAGCCAAGGGGCGGGACAGGTCTACGAGCAGTACTTC.

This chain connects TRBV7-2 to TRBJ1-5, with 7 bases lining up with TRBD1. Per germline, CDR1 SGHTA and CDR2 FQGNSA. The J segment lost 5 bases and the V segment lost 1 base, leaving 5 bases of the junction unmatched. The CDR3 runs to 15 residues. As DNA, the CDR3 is TGTGCCAGCAGCTTAGGGGGGGACAGTTATCAGCCCCAGCATTTT. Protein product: CASSLGGDSYQPQHF.

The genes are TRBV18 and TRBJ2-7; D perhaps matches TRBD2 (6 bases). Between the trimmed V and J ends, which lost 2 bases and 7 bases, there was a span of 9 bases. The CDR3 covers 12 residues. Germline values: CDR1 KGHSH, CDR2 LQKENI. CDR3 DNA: TGTGCCAGCTCACCAAAGGAGGGGGAGCAGTACTTC. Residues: CASSPKEGEQYF.

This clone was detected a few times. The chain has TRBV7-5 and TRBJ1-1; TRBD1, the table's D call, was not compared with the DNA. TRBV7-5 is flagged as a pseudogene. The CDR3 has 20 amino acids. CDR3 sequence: CARSFLIVIRDRVMNTEAFF. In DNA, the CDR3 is TGTGCCAGAAGCTTCCTAATAGTGATCCGGGACAGGGTCATGAACACTGAAGCTTTCTTT.

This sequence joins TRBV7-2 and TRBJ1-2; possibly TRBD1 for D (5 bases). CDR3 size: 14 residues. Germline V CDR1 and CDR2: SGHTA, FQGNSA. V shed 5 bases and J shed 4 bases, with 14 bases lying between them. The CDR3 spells CASSSDRFPYGYTF. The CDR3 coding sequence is TGTGCCAGCAGCAGTGACAGATTCCCCTATGGCTACACCTTC.

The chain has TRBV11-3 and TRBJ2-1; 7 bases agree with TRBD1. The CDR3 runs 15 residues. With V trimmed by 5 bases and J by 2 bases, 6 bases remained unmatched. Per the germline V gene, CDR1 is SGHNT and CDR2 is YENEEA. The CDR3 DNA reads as TGTGCCAGCAGCCTTGGGACAGTACCCTACAATGAGCAGTTCTTC. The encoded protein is CASSLGTVPYNEQFF.

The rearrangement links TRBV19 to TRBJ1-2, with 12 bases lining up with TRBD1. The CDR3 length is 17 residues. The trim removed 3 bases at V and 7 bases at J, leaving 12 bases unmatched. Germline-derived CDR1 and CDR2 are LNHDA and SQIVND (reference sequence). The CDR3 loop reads CASSIPGPGQGARGYTF. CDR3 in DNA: TGTGCCAGTAGTATTCCGGGGCCGGGACAGGGGGCTCGTGGCTACACCTTC.

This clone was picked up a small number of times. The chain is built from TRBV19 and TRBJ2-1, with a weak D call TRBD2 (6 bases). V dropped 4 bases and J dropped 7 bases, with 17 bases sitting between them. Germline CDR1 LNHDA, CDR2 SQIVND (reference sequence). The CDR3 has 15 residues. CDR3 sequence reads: CASSRATHRGNEQFF. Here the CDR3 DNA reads TGTGCCAGTAGTAGGGCGACTCACCGGGGGAATGAGCAGTTCTTC.

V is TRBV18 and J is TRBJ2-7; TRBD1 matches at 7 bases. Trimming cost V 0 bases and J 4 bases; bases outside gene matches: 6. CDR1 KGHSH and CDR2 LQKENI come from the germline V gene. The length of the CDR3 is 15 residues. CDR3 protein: CASSPPARQGYEQYF. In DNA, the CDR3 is TGTGCCAGCTCACCACCGGCGCGACAGGGTTACGAGCAGTACTTC.

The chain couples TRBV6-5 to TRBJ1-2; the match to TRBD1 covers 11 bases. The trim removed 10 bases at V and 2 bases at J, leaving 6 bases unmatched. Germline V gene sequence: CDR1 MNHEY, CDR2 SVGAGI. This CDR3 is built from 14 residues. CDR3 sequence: CAITWDRGNYGYTF. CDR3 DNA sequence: TGTGCCATAACTTGGGACAGGGGGAACTATGGCTACACCTTC.

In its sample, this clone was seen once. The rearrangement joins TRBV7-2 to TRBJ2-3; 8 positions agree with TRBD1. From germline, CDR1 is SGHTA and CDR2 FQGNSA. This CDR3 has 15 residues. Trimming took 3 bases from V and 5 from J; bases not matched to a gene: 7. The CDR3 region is CASSFNQGAVDTQYF. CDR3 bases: TGTGCCAGCAGCTTCAACCAGGGGGCGGTAGATACGCAGTATTTT.

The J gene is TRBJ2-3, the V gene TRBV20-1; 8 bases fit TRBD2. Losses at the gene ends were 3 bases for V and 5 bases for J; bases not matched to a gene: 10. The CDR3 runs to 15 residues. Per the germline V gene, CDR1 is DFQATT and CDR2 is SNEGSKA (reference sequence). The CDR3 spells CSASSPAGGGDTQYF. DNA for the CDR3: TGCAGTGCTAGTTCCCCGGCGGGGGGTGGAGATACGCAGTATTTT.

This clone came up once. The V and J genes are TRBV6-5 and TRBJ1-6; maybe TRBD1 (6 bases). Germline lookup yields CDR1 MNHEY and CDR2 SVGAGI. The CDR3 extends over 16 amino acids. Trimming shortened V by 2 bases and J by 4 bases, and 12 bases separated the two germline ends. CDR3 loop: CASSYGGRSYNSPLHF. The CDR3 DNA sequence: TGTGCCAGCAGTTACGGGGGCAGGTCTTATAATTCACCCCTCCACTTT.

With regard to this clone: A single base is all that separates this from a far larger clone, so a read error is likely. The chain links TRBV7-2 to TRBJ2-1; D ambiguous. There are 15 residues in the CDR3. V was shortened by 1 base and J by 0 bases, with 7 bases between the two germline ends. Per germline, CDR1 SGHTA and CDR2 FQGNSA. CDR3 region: CASSLVRSSYNEQFF. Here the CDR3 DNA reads TGTGCCAGCAGCTTAGTGCGGAGCTCCTACAATGAGCAGTTCTTC.

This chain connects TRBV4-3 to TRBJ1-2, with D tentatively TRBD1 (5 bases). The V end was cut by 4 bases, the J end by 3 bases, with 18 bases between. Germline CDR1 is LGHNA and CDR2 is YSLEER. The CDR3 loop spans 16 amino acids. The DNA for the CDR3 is TGCGCCAGCAGCCCCCAGCCAGGGAGGACGGACTATGGCTACACCTTC. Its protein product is CASSPQPGRTDYGYTF.

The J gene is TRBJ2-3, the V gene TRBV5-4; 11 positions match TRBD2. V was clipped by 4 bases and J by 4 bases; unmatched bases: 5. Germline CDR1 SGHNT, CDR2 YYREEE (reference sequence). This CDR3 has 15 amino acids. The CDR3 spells CASSRAGLAADTQYF. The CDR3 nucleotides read TGTGCCAGCAGCAGAGCGGGACTAGCGGCAGATACGCAGTATTTT.

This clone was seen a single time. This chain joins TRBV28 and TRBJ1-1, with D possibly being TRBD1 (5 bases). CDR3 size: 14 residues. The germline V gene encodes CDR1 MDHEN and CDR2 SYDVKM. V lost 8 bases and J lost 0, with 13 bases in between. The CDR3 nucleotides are TGTGCCAGCGCACCCGGGGGGATGAACACTGAAGCTTTCTTT. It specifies CASAPGGMNTEAFF.

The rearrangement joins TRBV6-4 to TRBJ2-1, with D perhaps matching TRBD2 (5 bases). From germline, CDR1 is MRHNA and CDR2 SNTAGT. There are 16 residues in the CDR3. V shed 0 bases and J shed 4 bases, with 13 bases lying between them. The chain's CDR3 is CASSDSRTPQYNEQFF. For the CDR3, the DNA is TGTGCCAGCAGTGACTCGAGGACTCCCCAATACAATGAGCAGTTCTTC.

The CDR3 here is CASSLSGGDYGELFF. DNA for the CDR3: TGTGCCAGCAGCTTGTCAGGGGGCGACTACGGGGAGCTGTTTTTT. The rearrangement links TRBV7-6 to TRBJ2-2, with TRBD1 matching over 8 bases. The junction had 7 bases not matched to a gene; V was cut back by 3 bases and J by 7 bases. The CDR3 contains 15 residues. The germline V gene encodes CDR1 SGHVS and CDR2 FNYEAQ.

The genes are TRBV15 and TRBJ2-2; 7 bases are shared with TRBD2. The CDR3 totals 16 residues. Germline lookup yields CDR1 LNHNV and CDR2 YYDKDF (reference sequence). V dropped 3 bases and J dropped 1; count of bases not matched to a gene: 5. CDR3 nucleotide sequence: TGTGCCACCAGCAGGGGGGGGATGAGGAACACCGGGGAGCTGTTTTTT. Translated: CATSRGGMRNTGELFF.

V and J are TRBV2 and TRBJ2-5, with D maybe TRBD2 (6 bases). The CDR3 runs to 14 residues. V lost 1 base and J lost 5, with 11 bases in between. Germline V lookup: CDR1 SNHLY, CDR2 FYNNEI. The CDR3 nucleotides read TGTGCCAGCAGTGAAGATAGCGGTAGGGAGACCCAGTACTTC. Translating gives CASSEDSGRETQYF.

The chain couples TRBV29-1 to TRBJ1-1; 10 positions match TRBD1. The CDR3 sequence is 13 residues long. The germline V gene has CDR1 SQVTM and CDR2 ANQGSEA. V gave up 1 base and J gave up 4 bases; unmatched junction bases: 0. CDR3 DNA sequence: TGCAGCGTTGAAGGGACAGGGGGCACTGAAGCTTTCTTT. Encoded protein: CSVEGTGGTEAFF.

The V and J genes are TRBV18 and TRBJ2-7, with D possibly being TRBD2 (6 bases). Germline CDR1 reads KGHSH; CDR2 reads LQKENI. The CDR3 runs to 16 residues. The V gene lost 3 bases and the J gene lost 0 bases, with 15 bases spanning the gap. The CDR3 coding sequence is TGTGCCAGCTCACCGTCCCGGGACTGGACCTCCTACGAGCAGTACTTC. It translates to CASSPSRDWTSYEQYF.

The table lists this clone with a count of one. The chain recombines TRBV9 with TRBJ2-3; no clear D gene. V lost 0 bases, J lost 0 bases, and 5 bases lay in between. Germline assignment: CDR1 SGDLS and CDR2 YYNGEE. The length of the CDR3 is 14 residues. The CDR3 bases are TGTGCCAGCAGCGTAGAGACTAGCACAGATACGCAGTATTTT. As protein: CASSVETSTDTQYF.

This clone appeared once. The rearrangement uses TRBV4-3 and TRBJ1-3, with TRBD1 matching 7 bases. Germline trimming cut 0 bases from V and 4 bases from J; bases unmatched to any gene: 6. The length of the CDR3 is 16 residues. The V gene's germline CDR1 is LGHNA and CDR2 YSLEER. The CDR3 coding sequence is TGCGCCAGCAGCCAAGAGCCGCAGGGGGGCGGAAACACCATATATTTT. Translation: CASSQEPQGGGNTIYF.

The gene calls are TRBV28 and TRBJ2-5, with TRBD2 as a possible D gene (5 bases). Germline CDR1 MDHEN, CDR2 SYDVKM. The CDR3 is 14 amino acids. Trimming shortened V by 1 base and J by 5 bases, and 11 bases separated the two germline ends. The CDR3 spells CASSLSRRPETQYF. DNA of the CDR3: TGTGCCAGCAGTTTATCCAGGAGGCCGGAGACCCAGTACTTC.